The 23 T cell receptor beta chains below come from one sample, sequenced in a study of T cell responses to AZD1222 COVID-19 vaccine. Repertoires were generated with immunoSEQ multiplex PCR, while TCRdb's copy carries only in-frame clones and drops some. The sample includes roughly 120,000 clones, 70% to 85% of them seen just once. The sequencing here drew on peripheral blood, taken on day 0 of AZD1222 vaccination. The source of these receptors is an adult in good health.

The chain is built from TRBV15 and TRBJ2-3; TRBD1 agrees at 10 bases. This CDR3 has 15 residues. Germline CDR1 is LNHNV and CDR2 is YYDKDF (reference sequence). V shed 3 bases, J shed 2 bases, and the junction held 2 bases outside the gene matches. The DNA for the CDR3 is TGTGCCACCAGCAGCGGGACAGGGGACACAGATACGCAGTATTTT. Its translation is CATSSGTGDTDTQYF.

Worth noting for this clone: The sample contains more than one DNA sequence encoding this CDR3. The chain carries TRBV4-2 and TRBJ2-3; 7 bases align to TRBD2. Per the germline V gene, CDR1 is LGHNA and CDR2 is YNFKEQ. The CDR3 extends over 16 amino acids. J gave up 1 base and V 0 bases, and 4 bases lay outside the gene matches. CDR3 region: CASSQDLAGGTDTQYF. The CDR3 nucleotides read TGTGCCAGCAGCCAAGATCTGGCGGGGGGCACAGATACGCAGTATTTT.

The rearrangement joins TRBV5-4 to TRBJ1-2; maybe TRBD1 (5 bases). There are 14 residues in the CDR3. The ends were cut back, 9 bases at V and 2 bases at J, with 17 bases in the middle. In germline, CDR1 is SGHNT, CDR2 YYREEE (reference sequence). CDR3 residues: CAIQGQGANYGYTF. As DNA, the CDR3 is TGTGCCATCCAGGGTCAGGGTGCGAACTATGGCTACACCTTC.

The genes are TRBV13 and TRBJ1-2, with 8 bases matching TRBD1. CDR1 is PRHDT and CDR2 is FYEKMQ in the germline V gene (reference sequence). Trimming cost V 5 bases and J 4 bases; bases outside gene matches: 9. The CDR3 sequence is 15 residues long. The CDR3 protein is CASSAGQGGGYGYTF. The DNA for the CDR3 is TGTGCCAGCAGCGCTGGACAGGGTGGGGGCTATGGCTACACCTTC.

The V and J genes are TRBV5-6 and TRBJ1-2; TRBD1 matches 9 bases. The CDR3 contains 16 residues. The V gene's germline CDR1 is SGHDT and CDR2 YYEEEE. V lost 4 bases and J lost 4; bases outside the gene matches: 11. The CDR3 loop reads CASSEFGTGKSYGYTF. The CDR3 DNA reads TGTGCCAGCAGCGAATTCGGGACAGGGAAATCCTATGGCTACACCTTC.

The rearrangement uses TRBV7-2 and TRBJ1-5; D perhaps matches TRBD1 (5 bases). The germline CDR1 and CDR2 sequences are SGHTA and FQGNSA. V dropped 5 bases and J dropped 1 base, with 9 bases sitting between them. The CDR3 sequence is 14 residues long. The CDR3 is CASSPQGSNQPQHF. CDR3 coding DNA: TGTGCCAGCAGCCCCCAGGGAAGCAATCAGCCCCAGCATTTT.

The chain combines TRBV3-1 (or the pseudogene TRBV3-2) with TRBJ1-1; D unclear. Germline V gives CDR1 LGHDT, CDR2 YNNKEL (reference sequence). This CDR3 has 12 residues. Deletions cut 0 bases from V and 6 bases from J, with 5 bases between. CDR3: CASSQDRSEAFF. Written as DNA, the CDR3 is TGTGCCAGCAGCCAAGATCGGTCTGAAGCTTTCTTT.

The genes are TRBV5-4 and TRBJ1-2; 10 positions match TRBD1. With 5 bases clipped from V and 6 bases from J, the junction kept 10 bases outside the gene matches. Germline CDR1 reads SGHNT; CDR2 reads YYREEE (reference sequence). CDR3 length: 15 amino acids. The CDR3 nucleotides read TGTGCCAGCAGTCCGCGGGACAGGGGATTTCATGGCTACACCTTC. It yields the protein CASSPRDRGFHGYTF. Supplemented by reference TRBV5-4 and TRBJ1-2, the full variable domain reads ETGVTQSPTHLIKTRGQQVTLRCSSQSGHNTVSWYQQALGQGPQFIFQYYREEENGRGNFPPRFSGLQFPNYSSELNVNALELDDSALYLCASSPRDRGFHGYTFGSGTRLTVV.

The V call is TRBV28, the J call TRBJ2-2, with 8 nucleotides matching TRBD1. J lost 6 bases, V lost 1 base, and 7 bases had no gene match. The CDR3 extends over 16 amino acids. Germline assignment: CDR1 MDHEN and CDR2 SYDVKM. The CDR3 spells CASSLFGQGRAGELFF. CDR3 nucleotide sequence: TGTGCCAGCAGTTTATTCGGACAGGGAAGAGCCGGGGAGCTGTTTTTT.

This clone appeared a few times. The rearrangement uses TRBV6-1 and TRBJ2-7, with D possibly matching TRBD1 (5 bases). CDR1 is MNHNS and CDR2 is SASEGT in the germline V gene. V lost 0 bases to trimming and J lost 7 bases, with 16 bases between them. This CDR3 region has 15 residues. CDR3 sequence (DNA): TGTGCCAGCAGTGAAGCTGTGACAGTTCCTCGGGAGCAGTACTTC. Amino acids: CASSEAVTVPREQYF.

This sequence joins TRBV11-1 and TRBJ2-5; D unclear. The CDR3 is 14 amino acids. Per the germline V gene, CDR1 is SGHAT and CDR2 is FQDESV (reference sequence). Deletions cut 5 bases from V and 2 bases from J, with 12 bases between. CDR3 amino acids: CASSHRRLQETQYF. The CDR3, as DNA: TGTGCCAGCAGCCACCGAAGGCTACAAGAGACCCAGTACTTC. Looking up the rest from reference TRBV11-1 and TRBJ2-5 gives the full variable domain: EAEVAQSPRYKITEKSQAVAFWCDPISGHATLYWYRQILGQGPELLVQFQDESVVDDSQLPKDRFSAERLKGVDSTLKIQPAELGDSAMYLCASSHRRLQETQYFGPGTRLLVL.

CDR3 amino acids: CASSQADRKLAGANVLTF. DNA of the CDR3: TGTGCCAGCAGCCAAGCGGACAGGAAATTAGCTGGGGCCAACGTCCTGACTTTC. This chain uses TRBV4-2 with TRBJ2-6, with 7 nucleotides matching TRBD1. Germline V lookup: CDR1 LGHNA, CDR2 YNFKEQ. J lost 2 bases, V lost 1 base, and 8 bases had no gene match. The CDR3 sequence is 18 residues long.

The chain employs TRBV7-3 and TRBJ2-3; D is ambiguous. Germline V CDR1 and CDR2: SGHTA, FQGTGA. CDR3 length equals 15 residues. V was shortened by 6 bases and J by 0 bases, with 13 bases between the two germline ends. CDR3 sequence reads: CASRKDSSSTDTQYF. CDR3 nucleotides: TGTGCCAGCAGGAAAGACTCCTCTAGCACAGATACGCAGTATTTT.

V is TRBV24-1 and J is TRBJ2-7, with 7 nucleotides matching TRBD1. The length of the CDR3 is 14 residues. The germline V gene encodes CDR1 KGHDR and CDR2 SFDVKD. With V trimmed by 4 bases and J by 3 bases, 5 bases remained unmatched. CDR3 loop: CATSDRTGVYEQYF. The CDR3 coding sequence is TGTGCCACCAGTGACCGTACAGGGGTCTACGAGCAGTACTTC.

V is TRBV10-3 and J is TRBJ1-1; tentatively, D is TRBD1 (5 bases). Trimming removed 10 bases at V and 11 bases at J, with 14 bases between. There are 10 residues in the CDR3. Germline-derived CDR1 and CDR2 are ENHRY and SYGVKD. The chain's CDR3 is CATGGGDAFF. The CDR3 DNA sequence: TGTGCCACGGGGGGGGGAGATGCTTTCTTT.

This clone was detected a few times. The chain combines TRBV21-1 with TRBJ1-3; the table's D gene call, TRBD1, was not cross checked with the DNA. TRBV21-1 constitutes a pseudogene. The CDR3 length is 16 residues. CDR3 sequence reads: CASTRDGDREGNTIYF. In DNA, the CDR3 is TGTGCCAGCACCCGGGATGGGGACAGGGAAGGAAACACCATATATTTT.

The rearrangement joins TRBV2 to TRBJ1-6; D unclear. Trimming took off 9 bases at V and 0 bases at J, with 12 bases between the two ends. This CDR3 is built from 15 residues. CDR1 and CDR2 (germline): SNHLY, FYNNEI. Here the CDR3 reads CARDAGSSYNSPLHF. The DNA of the CDR3 is TGTGCCAGGGATGCGGGAAGCTCCTATAATTCACCCCTCCACTTT.

The table lists this clone with a few counts. This chain uses TRBV5-4 with TRBJ2-3; TRBD2 aligns across 7 bases. CDR1 and CDR2 from the germline V gene are SGHNT and YYREEE (reference sequence). Unmatched junction bases numbered 4, after V lost 0 bases and J lost 6 bases. The CDR3 consists of 14 residues. The DNA for the CDR3 is TGTGCCAGCAGCTTGGCCCCCGGGGGGGATACGCAGTATTTT. The encoded protein is CASSLAPGGDTQYF. The full variable domain, its missing parts supplied by reference TRBV5-4 and TRBJ2-3, is ETGVTQSPTHLIKTRGQQVTLRCSSQSGHNTVSWYQQALGQGPQFIFQYYREEENGRGNFPPRFSGLQFPNYSSELNVNALELDDSALYLCASSLAPGGDTQYFGPGTRLTVL.

The chain couples TRBV12-3 or TRBV12-4 to TRBJ2-7; D gene unclear. The CDR3 extends over 11 amino acids. V lost 6 bases to trimming and J lost 5 bases, with 8 bases between them. The CDR3 here is CASRVRDEQYF. CDR3 DNA sequence: TGTGCCAGCAGGGTTAGGGACGAGCAGTACTTC.

V gene TRBV4-1 combines with J gene TRBJ1-3; TRBD1 might be the D (6 bases). Germline CDR1 MGHRA, CDR2 YSYEKL. CDR3 size: 15 residues. With 0 bases removed from V and 7 bases from J, the gap between germline ends came to 13 bases. CDR3 sequence: CASSQDGQGRNTIYF. CDR3 nucleotide sequence: TGCGCCAGCAGCCAAGATGGGCAGGGGAGGAACACCATATATTTT.

CDR3 in DNA: TGCGCCAGCAGCTTGAGGGACAGAACTGAAAAACTGTTTTTT. Its protein is CASSLRDRTEKLFF. V is TRBV5-1 and J is TRBJ1-4; 7 bases align to TRBD1. Trimming took 1 base from V and 7 from J; bases not matched to a gene: 4. Per the germline V gene, CDR1 is SGHRS and CDR2 is YFSETQ. The CDR3 extends over 14 amino acids.

V and J are TRBV29-1 and TRBJ2-1; a weak D match, TRBD2 (6 bases). Germline CDR1 is SQVTM and CDR2 is ANQGSEA. V shed 7 bases and J shed 0 bases, with 13 bases lying between them. This CDR3 has 14 residues. The DNA for the CDR3 is TGCAGCGCCCACCGGGACTCCTCCTACAATGAGCAGTTCTTC. Its protein is CSAHRDSSYNEQFF.

This chain links TRBV5-8 with TRBJ2-7, with a tentative D call TRBD1 (6 bases). CDR1 SGHTS and CDR2 YDEGEE come from the germline V gene. Trimming removed 3 bases from V and 0 bases from J, with 22 bases in between. CDR3 length: 18 amino acids. In DNA form, the CDR3 reads TGTGCCAGCAGCTCGTTGTACACCGGGACACTAAGCTCCTACGAGCAGTACTTC. It yields the protein CASSSLYTGTLSSYEQYF.